The 2 T cell receptor beta chains in this list originate from one sample, sequenced in a study of blood T cell repertoires in COVID-19. Generated by immunoSEQ multiplex PCR, the TCRdb table keeps only in-frame clones and is missing some. The sample contains fewer than 200,000 clones, roughly 80% of which appear only once. The sequenced sample consisted of peripheral blood. The receptors were gathered from a woman in her sixties or seventies with COVID-19, enrolled during active disease.

The V and J genes are TRBV6-6 and TRBJ2-7; D not certain. CDR1 and CDR2 from the germline V gene are MNHNY and SVGAGI (reference sequence). V dropped 7 bases and J dropped 0 bases, with 7 bases sitting between them. The CDR3 has 12 residues. The CDR3 region is CASTGSSYEQYF. DNA of the CDR3: TGTGCCAGCACCGGGTCCTCCTACGAGCAGTACTTC.

This clone was picked up one time. The chain combines TRBV30 with TRBJ2-1; D remains unclear. Looked up from germline, CDR1 is GTSNPN and CDR2 is SVGIG (reference sequence). This CDR3 contains 13 residues. V lost 2 bases and J lost 6, with 11 bases in between. The CDR3 is CAWSRDMGNEQFF. DNA of the CDR3: TGTGCCTGGAGTAGAGACATGGGCAATGAGCAGTTCTTC.